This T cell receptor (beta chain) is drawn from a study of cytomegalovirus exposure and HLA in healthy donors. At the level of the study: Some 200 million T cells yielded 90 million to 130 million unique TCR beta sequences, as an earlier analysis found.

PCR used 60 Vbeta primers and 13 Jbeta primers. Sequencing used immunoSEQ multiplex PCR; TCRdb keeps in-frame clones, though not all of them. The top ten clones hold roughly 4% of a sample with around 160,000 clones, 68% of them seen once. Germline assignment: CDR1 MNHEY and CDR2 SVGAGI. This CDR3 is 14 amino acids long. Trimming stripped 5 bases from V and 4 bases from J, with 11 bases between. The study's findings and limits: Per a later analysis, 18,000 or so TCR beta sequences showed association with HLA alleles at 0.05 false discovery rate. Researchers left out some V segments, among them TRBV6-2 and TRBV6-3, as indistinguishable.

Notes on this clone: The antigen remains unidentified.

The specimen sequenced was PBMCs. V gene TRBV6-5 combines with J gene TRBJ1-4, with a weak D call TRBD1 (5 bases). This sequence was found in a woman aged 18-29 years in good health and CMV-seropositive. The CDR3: CASSPAGDNEKLFF. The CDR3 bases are TGTGCCAGCAGTCCTGCGGGGGATAATGAAAAACTGTTTTTT.